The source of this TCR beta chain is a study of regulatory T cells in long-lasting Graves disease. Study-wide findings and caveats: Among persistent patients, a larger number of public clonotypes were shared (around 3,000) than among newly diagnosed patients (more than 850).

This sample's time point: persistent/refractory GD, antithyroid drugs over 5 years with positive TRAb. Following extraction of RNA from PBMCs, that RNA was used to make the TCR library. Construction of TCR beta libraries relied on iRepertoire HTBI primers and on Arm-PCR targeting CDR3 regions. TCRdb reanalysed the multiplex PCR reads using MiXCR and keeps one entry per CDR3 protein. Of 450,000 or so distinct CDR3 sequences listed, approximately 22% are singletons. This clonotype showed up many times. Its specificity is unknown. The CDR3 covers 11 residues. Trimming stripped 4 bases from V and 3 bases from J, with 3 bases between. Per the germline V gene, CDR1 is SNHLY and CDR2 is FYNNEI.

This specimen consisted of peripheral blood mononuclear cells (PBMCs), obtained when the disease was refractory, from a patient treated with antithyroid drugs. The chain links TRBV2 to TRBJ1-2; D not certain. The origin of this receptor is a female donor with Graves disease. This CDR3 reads CASSGDYGYTF. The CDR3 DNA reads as TGTGCCAGCAGTGGAGACTATGGCTACACCTTC.